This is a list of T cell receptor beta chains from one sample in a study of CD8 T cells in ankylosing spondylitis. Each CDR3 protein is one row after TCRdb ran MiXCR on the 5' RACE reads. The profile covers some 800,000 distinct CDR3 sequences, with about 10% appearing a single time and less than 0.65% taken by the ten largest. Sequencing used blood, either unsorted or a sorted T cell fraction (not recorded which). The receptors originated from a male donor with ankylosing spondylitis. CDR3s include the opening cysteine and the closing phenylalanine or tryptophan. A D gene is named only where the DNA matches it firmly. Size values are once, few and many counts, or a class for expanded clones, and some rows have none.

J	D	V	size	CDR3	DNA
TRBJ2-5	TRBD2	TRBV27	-	CASSSFRGGAGETQYF	TGTGCCAGCAGTTCTTTCCGCGGGGGGGCCGGGGAGACCCAGTACTTC
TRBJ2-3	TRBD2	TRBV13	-	CASRHLAGGGATQYF	TGTGCCAGCAGACATTTAGCGGGAGGAGGGGCTACGCAGTATTTT
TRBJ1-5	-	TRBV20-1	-	CSASEDSDQPQHF	TGCAGTGCTAGTGAGGACAGCGATCAGCCCCAGCATTTT
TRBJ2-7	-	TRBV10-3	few	CAISEGHPKGYEQYF	TGTGCCATCAGTGAGGGACACCCAAAGGGCTACGAGCAGTACTTC
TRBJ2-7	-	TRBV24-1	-	CATKDTGSYEQYF	TGTGCCACCAAGGACACAGGGTCTTACGAGCAGTACTTC
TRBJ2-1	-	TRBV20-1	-	CSASLIPGDEQFF	TGCAGTGCTAGTTTAATCCCGGGGGATGAGCAGTTCTTC
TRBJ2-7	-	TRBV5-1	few	CASSLGWQGFYEQYF	TGCGCCAGCAGCTTGGGTTGGCAGGGATTCTACGAGCAGTACTTC
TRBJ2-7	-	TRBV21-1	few	CASSLGRSAEQYF	TGTGCCAGCAGCCTGGGCAGGTCCGCCGAGCAGTACTTC
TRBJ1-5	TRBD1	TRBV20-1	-	CSARGQGAPGNQPQHF	TGCAGTGCTAGGGGACAGGGGGCGCCGGGCAATCAGCCCCAGCATTTT
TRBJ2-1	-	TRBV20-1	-	CSARDPAVDEQFF	TGCAGTGCTAGAGATCCAGCGGTGGATGAGCAGTTCTTC
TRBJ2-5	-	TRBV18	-	CASSPSSGFQETQYF	TGTGCCAGCTCACCTTCGTCAGGGTTCCAAGAGACCCAGTACTTC
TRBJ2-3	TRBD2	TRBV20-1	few	CSAEVAGVGTDTQYF	TGCAGTGCGGAGGTAGCGGGAGTGGGCACAGATACGCAGTATTTT
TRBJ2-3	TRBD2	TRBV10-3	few	CAIASGRDTQYF	TGTGCCATCGCTAGCGGGAGAGATACGCAGTATTTT
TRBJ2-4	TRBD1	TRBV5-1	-	CASSPDRVLYIQYF	TGCGCCAGCAGCCCGGACAGGGTTTTGTACATTCAGTACTTC
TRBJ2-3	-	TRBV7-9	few	CASSSGSSTDTQYF	TGTGCCAGCAGCTCCGGATCTAGCACAGATACGCAGTATTTT
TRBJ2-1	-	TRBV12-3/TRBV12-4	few	CASRLSGLTYNEQFF	TGTGCCAGCAGACTATCGGGGCTTACCTACAATGAGCAGTTCTTC
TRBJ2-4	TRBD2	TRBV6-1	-	CASSPGLANIQYF	TGTGCCAGCAGTCCGGGACTAGCGAACATTCAGTACTTC
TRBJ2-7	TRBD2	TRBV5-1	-	CASSSRVAGGPFREQYF	TGCGCCAGCAGCTCCCGGGTAGCGGGAGGGCCGTTCCGCGAGCAGTACTTC
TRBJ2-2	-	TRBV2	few	CASSDLGAITGELFF	TGTGCCAGCAGTGATCTGGGGGCAATCACCGGGGAGCTGTTTTTT
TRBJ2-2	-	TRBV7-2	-	CASTLLSTGELFF	TGTGCCAGCACCCTTTTGTCCACCGGGGAGCTGTTTTTT
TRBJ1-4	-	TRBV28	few	CASSGASNEKLFF	TGTGCCAGCAGCGGGGCTTCTAATGAAAAACTGTTTTTT
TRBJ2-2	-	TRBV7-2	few	CASSLDKNAGELFF	TGTGCCAGCAGCTTAGACAAGAACGCCGGGGAGCTGTTTTTT
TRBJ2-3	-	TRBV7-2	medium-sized	CASSLRSYTQYF	TGTGCCAGCAGCCTTAGGAGTTATACGCAGTATTTT
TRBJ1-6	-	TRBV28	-	CATRWGANSPLHF	TGTGCCACCAGGTGGGGGGCTAATTCACCCCTCCACTTT
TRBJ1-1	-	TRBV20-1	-	CSARDGFQGEAFF	TGCAGTGCTAGAGATGGTTTTCAGGGAGAAGCTTTCTTT
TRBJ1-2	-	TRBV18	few	CASSPAEAQRNYGYTF	TGTGCCAGCTCACCGGCAGAGGCTCAACGGAACTATGGCTACACCTTC
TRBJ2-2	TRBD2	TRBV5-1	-	CASSRLAGSAGELFF	TGCGCCAGCAGCAGACTAGCGGGAAGCGCCGGGGAGCTGTTTTTT
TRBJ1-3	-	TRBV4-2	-	CASSQDPGQGNTIYF	TGTGCCAGCAGCCAAGATCCGGGGCAAGGAAACACCATATATTTT
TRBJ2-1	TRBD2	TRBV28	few	CASLISGSSYNEQFF	TGTGCCAGCCTAATTAGCGGGAGCTCCTACAATGAGCAGTTCTTC
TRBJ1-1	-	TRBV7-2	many	CASSLREEAFF	TGTGCCAGCAGCTTAAGGGAAGAAGCTTTCTTT
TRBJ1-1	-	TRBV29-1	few	CSVHGRMNTEAFF	TGCAGCGTTCATGGACGGATGAACACTGAAGCTTTCTTT
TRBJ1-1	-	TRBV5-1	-	CASTARPGVNTEAFF	TGCGCCAGCACCGCCAGACCGGGGGTGAACACTGAAGCTTTCTTT
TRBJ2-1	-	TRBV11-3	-	CASSRTGSEQFF	TGTGCCAGCAGCCGGACCGGAAGTGAGCAGTTCTTC
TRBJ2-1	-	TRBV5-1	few	CASSSTGLSYNEQFF	TGCGCCAGCAGCTCCACAGGTCTGTCCTACAATGAGCAGTTCTTC
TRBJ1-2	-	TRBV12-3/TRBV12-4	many	CASSFAAENYGYTF	TGTGCCAGCAGTTTTGCTGCAGAAAACTATGGCTACACCTTC
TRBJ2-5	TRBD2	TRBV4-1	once	CASSQDLGEGLWETQYF	TGCGCCAGCAGCCAAGATCTGGGGGAGGGCCTCTGGGAGACCCAGTACTTC
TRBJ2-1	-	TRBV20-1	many	CSALPSINNEQFF	TGCAGTGCTCTCCCCTCTATTAACAATGAGCAGTTCTTC
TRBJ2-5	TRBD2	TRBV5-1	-	CASSSTSGRGGETQYF	TGCGCCAGCAGCTCGACTAGCGGGAGAGGGGGTGAGACCCAGTACTTC
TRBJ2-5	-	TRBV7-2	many	CASSSYPDAQYF	TGTGCCAGCAGTTCCTATCCGGACGCCCAGTACTTC
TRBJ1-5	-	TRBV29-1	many	CSVSDGINQPQHF	TGCAGCGTCTCAGACGGTATCAATCAGCCCCAGCATTTT
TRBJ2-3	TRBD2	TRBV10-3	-	CAIKTSGSTDTQYF	TGTGCCATCAAAACTAGCGGGAGCACAGATACGCAGTATTTT
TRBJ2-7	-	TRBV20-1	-	CSAPEGYKQYF	TGCAGTGCTCCGGAGGGGTACAAGCAGTACTTC
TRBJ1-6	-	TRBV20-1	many	CSARPTGTVNSPLHF	TGCAGTGCTCGGCCCACGGGGACCGTGAATTCACCCCTCCACTTT
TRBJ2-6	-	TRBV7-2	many	CASSPGGSGANVLTF	TGTGCCAGCAGCCCAGGAGGCTCTGGGGCCAACGTCCTGACTTTC
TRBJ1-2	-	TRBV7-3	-	CASSLRGTPGGYTF	TGTGCCAGCAGCTTAAGAGGGACCCCCGGGGGCTACACCTTC
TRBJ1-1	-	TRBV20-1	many	CSARDPGRVWTEAFF	TGCAGTGCTAGAGACCCGGGCAGGGTTTGGACTGAAGCTTTCTTT
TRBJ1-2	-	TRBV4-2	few	CASSPLGTLRRGGYTF	TGTGCCAGCAGCCCCCTGGGGACATTAAGAAGAGGTGGCTACACCTTC
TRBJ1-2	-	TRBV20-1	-	CTPQQGSQYGYTF	TGCACCCCCCAGCAGGGTAGTCAATATGGCTACACCTTC
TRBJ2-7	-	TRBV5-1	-	CASSLAAGGPLSYEQYF	TGCGCCAGCAGCTTGGCCGCCGGGGGACCCCTCTCCTACGAGCAGTACTTC
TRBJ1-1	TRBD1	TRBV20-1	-	CRGDRGRIGLNTEAFF	TGCAGGGGGGACAGGGGGCGAATAGGCTTGAACACTGAAGCTTTCTTT